Listed below are T cell receptor beta chains from one sample, sequenced in a study of blood T cell repertoires in COVID-19. Profiling relied on immunoSEQ multiplex PCR, and the TCRdb table lists in-frame clones only, not all of them. Among 250,000 or so clones listed, roughly 88% were seen once. Sequenced material: PBMCs or T cells enriched from blood (not recorded which). These receptors all come from a woman aged 40 to 49 who had been exposed to COVID-19. The CDR3 runs from the conserved cysteine through the conserved F or W. A D gene is named only where the DNA matches it firmly. Only some rows state a clone size, as once, few, many or a class for expanded clones.

len: 12
d_gene: NA
j_gene: TRBJ2-1
v_gene: TRBV28
abundance: NA
CDR3nt: TGTGCCAGCCGGGGCTCCTACAATGAGCAGTTCTTC
CDR3aa: CASRGSYNEQFF

len: 15
d_gene: TRBD2
j_gene: TRBJ2-1
v_gene: TRBV7-3
abundance: NA
CDR3nt: TGTGCCAGCAGCCTCGGGACTAGCGGGAACAATGAGCAGTTCTTC
CDR3aa: CASSLGTSGNNEQFF

len: 14
d_gene: NA
j_gene: TRBJ2-3
v_gene: TRBV27
abundance: once
CDR3nt: TGTGCCAGCAGTTTCAGGGTTTCCACGGATACGCAGTATTTT
CDR3aa: CASSFRVSTDTQYF

len: 13
d_gene: NA
j_gene: TRBJ2-1
v_gene: TRBV6-4
abundance: few
CDR3nt: TGTGCCAGCAGCGCCGAGGTCTACAATGAGCAGTTCTTC
CDR3aa: CASSAEVYNEQFF

len: 12
d_gene: TRBD1
j_gene: TRBJ1-2
v_gene: TRBV9
abundance: once
CDR3nt: TGTGCCAGCAGCCAGGGACAGGGGGCGAACACCTTC
CDR3aa: CASSQGQGANTF

len: 17
d_gene: TRBD2
j_gene: TRBJ2-1
v_gene: TRBV6-4
abundance: NA
CDR3nt: TGTGCCAGCAGTGACTCGCGGGGGGCCGGGACAACTAATGAGCAGTTCTTC
CDR3aa: CASSDSRGAGTTNEQFF

len: 18
d_gene: NA
j_gene: TRBJ1-3
v_gene: TRBV4-1
abundance: NA
CDR3nt: TGCGCCAGCAGCCAAGAGCCCGTTTTAGGGGCCTCTGGAAACACCATATATTTT
CDR3aa: CASSQEPVLGASGNTIYF

len: 10
d_gene: NA
j_gene: TRBJ2-1
v_gene: TRBV6-5
abundance: NA
CDR3nt: TGTGCCAGCAGCCTAAATGAGCAGTTCTTC
CDR3aa: CASSLNEQFF

len: 16
d_gene: NA
j_gene: TRBJ1-3
v_gene: TRBV19
abundance: NA
CDR3nt: TGTGCCAGTAGTATCGCGGGACTTTTCTCTGGAAACACCATATATTTT
CDR3aa: CASSIAGLFSGNTIYF

len: 14
d_gene: NA
j_gene: TRBJ1-4
v_gene: TRBV5-1
abundance: NA
CDR3nt: TGCGCCAGCAGCCCAGGGGAATTCGGTGAAAAACTGTTTTTT
CDR3aa: CASSPGEFGEKLFF

len: 17
d_gene: TRBD1
j_gene: TRBJ1-3
v_gene: TRBV5-4
abundance: NA
CDR3nt: TGTGCCAGCAGCTTGGATCTTCGGACAGGGCCTGGAAACACCATATATTTT
CDR3aa: CASSLDLRTGPGNTIYF

len: 14
d_gene: NA
j_gene: TRBJ1-1
v_gene: TRBV1
abundance: once
CDR3nt: TGCACCAGCAGCCAAGGTTTGTCCGACACTGAAGCTTTCTTT
CDR3aa: CTSSQGLSDTEAFF

len: 17
d_gene: TRBD1
j_gene: TRBJ1-5
v_gene: TRBV5-8
abundance: NA
CDR3nt: TGTGCCAGCAGCGCCCCTAAGGGACAGAGAATCAATCAGCCCCAGCATTTT
CDR3aa: CASSAPKGQRINQPQHF

len: 15
d_gene: TRBD1
j_gene: TRBJ1-4
v_gene: TRBV27
abundance: NA
CDR3nt: TGTGCCAGCAGTCCTCAGGGGGAATGGGATGAAAAACTGTTTTTT
CDR3aa: CASSPQGEWDEKLFF

len: 18
d_gene: TRBD2
j_gene: TRBJ2-5
v_gene: TRBV9
abundance: NA
CDR3nt: TGTGCCAGCAGCGTAGGGGAGATAGCGGGAGGCCCCCCGGAGACCCAGTACTTC
CDR3aa: CASSVGEIAGGPPETQYF

len: 15
d_gene: TRBD1
j_gene: TRBJ1-6
v_gene: TRBV7-2
abundance: NA
CDR3nt: TGTGCCAGCAGCCCGCGGGGACAGACTCATTCACCCCTCCACTTT
CDR3aa: CASSPRGQTHSPLHF

len: 13
d_gene: NA
j_gene: TRBJ1-1
v_gene: TRBV2
abundance: NA
CDR3nt: TGTGCCAGCAGTGAGAACGGTGTAGCTGAAGCTTTCTTT
CDR3aa: CASSENGVAEAFF

len: 13
d_gene: NA
j_gene: TRBJ2-7
v_gene: TRBV2
abundance: NA
CDR3nt: TGTGCCAGCAGTGACCTCTATACCTACGAGCAGTACTTC
CDR3aa: CASSDLYTYEQYF

len: 16
d_gene: NA
j_gene: TRBJ1-3
v_gene: TRBV5-4
abundance: NA
CDR3nt: TGTGCCAGCAGCTTGGGTGGCAGAAGCTCTGGAAACACCATATATTTT
CDR3aa: CASSLGGRSSGNTIYF

len: 14
d_gene: NA
j_gene: TRBJ2-3
v_gene: TRBV5-5
abundance: NA
CDR3nt: TGTGCCAGCAGCTTGAGCAGAAGGGGGGATACGCAGTATTTT
CDR3aa: CASSLSRRGDTQYF

len: 15
d_gene: NA
j_gene: TRBJ1-4
v_gene: TRBV30
abundance: NA
CDR3nt: TGTGCCCGGTCACAGGGTGGGGCGAATAATGAAAAACTGTTTTTT
CDR3aa: CARSQGGANNEKLFF

len: 13
d_gene: TRBD1
j_gene: TRBJ1-1
v_gene: TRBV6-5
abundance: NA
CDR3nt: TGTGCCAGCAGCCACGACAGGGGAAATGAAGCTTTCTTT
CDR3aa: CASSHDRGNEAFF

len: 18
d_gene: TRBD2
j_gene: TRBJ2-1
v_gene: TRBV5-1
abundance: NA
CDR3nt: TGTGCCAGCAGCTTGGTACCTAGCGGGGGACAATTTTACAATGAGCAGTTCTTC
CDR3aa: CASSLVPSGGQFYNEQFF

len: 14
d_gene: TRBD1
j_gene: TRBJ1-1
v_gene: TRBV7-2
abundance: NA
CDR3nt: TGTGCCAGCAGCTTCGGGACAGCGAACACTGAAGCTTTCTTT
CDR3aa: CASSFGTANTEAFF

len: 17
d_gene: NA
j_gene: TRBJ2-1
v_gene: TRBV7-2
abundance: NA
CDR3nt: TGTGCCAGCAGCTTAACAGGGCGAGGTACCCCTTACAATGAGCAGTTCTTC
CDR3aa: CASSLTGRGTPYNEQFF

len: 17
d_gene: NA
j_gene: TRBJ2-2
v_gene: TRBV4-3
abundance: NA
CDR3nt: TGCGCCAGCAGCCAAGGTTCGGGGGGCTCGAACACCGGGGAGCTGTTTTTT
CDR3aa: CASSQGSGGSNTGELFF

len: 15
d_gene: NA
j_gene: TRBJ2-5
v_gene: TRBV5-1
abundance: NA
CDR3nt: TGCGCCAGCAGCTTGGGCGGAAACCCGCAAGAGACCCAGTACTTC
CDR3aa: CASSLGGNPQETQYF

len: 14
d_gene: TRBD1
j_gene: TRBJ2-2
v_gene: TRBV2
abundance: NA
CDR3nt: TGTGCCAGCAGAGTACAGGGGGTGACCGGGGAGCTGTTTTTT
CDR3aa: CASRVQGVTGELFF

len: 13
d_gene: NA
j_gene: TRBJ2-1
v_gene: TRBV30
abundance: NA
CDR3nt: TGTGCCTGGAGTGTACAGCAGGGGTCTAAGCAGTTCTTC
CDR3aa: CAWSVQQGSKQFF